The 24 T cell receptor beta chains below all came from one sample that was sequenced in a study of cytomegalovirus exposure and HLA in healthy donors. Using immunoSEQ multiplex PCR, the repertoire was profiled, and TCRdb retains in-frame clones only, with some absent. This sample has some 110,000 clones; 80% to 90% occur once, and the top ten carry less than 4.5%. Sequenced: PBMCs. The receptor set was obtained from a man aged 18 to 30 in good health and CMV-seropositive.

V gene TRBV6-6 combines with J gene TRBJ2-7, with 8 bases that match TRBD1. Per the germline V gene, CDR1 is MNHNY and CDR2 is SVGAGI (reference sequence). The length of the CDR3 is 15 residues. Unmatched junction bases numbered 17, after V lost 5 bases and J lost 11 bases. CDR3 sequence (DNA): TGTGCCAGCAGTCCCCATCACGGACAGGGCGAAGGGGAGTACTTC. This gives the protein CASSPHHGQGEGEYF.

The chain uses TRBV30 and TRBJ1-6; D remains ambiguous. This CDR3 has 18 amino acids. The V and J ends lost 0 bases and 0 bases respectively, with 15 bases between them. Germline V gene data show CDR1 as GTSNPN and CDR2 as SVGIG (reference sequence). The CDR3: CAWSVSTAQSSYNSPLHF. The DNA of the CDR3 is TGTGCCTGGAGTGTCTCCACAGCACAGAGCTCCTATAATTCACCCCTCCACTTT.

The rearrangement joins TRBV4-1 to TRBJ1-2; 8 nucleotides line up with TRBD1. CDR1 is MGHRA, CDR2 YSYEKL, per germline. The CDR3 is 15 residues long. V lost 7 bases and J lost 3; bases outside the gene matches: 10. Written as DNA, the CDR3 is TGCGCCAGCACTCTAGCCGGGACAGGCGACTATGGCTACACCTTC. Its protein is CASTLAGTGDYGYTF.

The chain has TRBV5-4 and TRBJ1-1; D perhaps matches TRBD1 (5 bases). The CDR3 totals 14 residues. CDR1 SGHNT and CDR2 YYREEE come from the germline V gene (reference sequence). V shed 4 bases and J shed 4 bases, with 14 bases lying between them. The CDR3 DNA reads TGTGCCAGCAGCCTAAATCGCGGGGGCACTGAAGCTTTCTTT. Encoded protein: CASSLNRGGTEAFF.

V usage is TRBV7-2 and J usage is TRBJ1-1; 7 nucleotides agree with TRBD1. V was pared by 6 bases and J by 6 bases, with 10 bases of the junction left unmatched. The CDR3 totals 14 residues. CDR1 and CDR2 (germline): SGHTA, FQGNSA. The chain's CDR3 is CASRETGLVSEAFF. DNA for the CDR3: TGTGCCAGCAGGGAGACAGGGTTGGTATCTGAAGCTTTCTTT.

This clone showed up just a few times. This chain uses TRBV18 with TRBJ1-1, with D possibly being TRBD1 (6 bases). Germline V gene data show CDR1 as KGHSH and CDR2 as LQKENI. This CDR3 spans 16 amino acids. V was pared by 2 bases and J by 0 bases, with 13 bases between. This CDR3 reads CASSPAVTGMNTEAFF. In DNA, the CDR3 is TGTGCCAGCTCACCAGCAGTGACAGGAATGAACACTGAAGCTTTCTTT.

This sequence joins TRBV5-6 and TRBJ1-1; the D is unclear. The CDR3 is 13 amino acids. Germline CDR1 SGHDT, CDR2 YYEEEE. Trimming pared 0 bases from V and 7 bases from J, leaving 10 bases between. The CDR3 protein is CASSLAGFFEAFF. CDR3 nucleotides: TGTGCCAGCAGCTTGGCGGGTTTTTTTGAAGCTTTCTTT.

The chain recombines TRBV10-3 with TRBJ2-3, with 10 bases lining up with TRBD2. The CDR3 length is 15 residues. V shed 7 bases, J shed 4 bases, and the junction held 8 bases outside the gene matches. Germline V gene data show CDR1 as ENHRY and CDR2 as SYGVKD. CDR3 amino acids: CAITPSGGASDTQYF. CDR3 in DNA: TGTGCCATCACTCCCAGCGGGGGGGCGTCAGATACGCAGTATTTT.

This chain connects TRBV10-3 to TRBJ2-1, with a weak D call TRBD2 (7 bases). CDR3 length equals 14 residues. V lost 6 bases to trimming and J lost 1 base, with 10 bases between them. Germline CDR1 is ENHRY and CDR2 is SYGVKD. The CDR3 is CAIREGGSYNEQFF. The DNA of the CDR3 is TGTGCCATCAGGGAGGGGGGGTCCTACAATGAGCAGTTCTTC.

The chain is built from TRBV7-6 and TRBJ2-3; tentatively, D is TRBD1 (6 bases). The CDR3 contains 16 residues. Trimming took off 2 bases at V and 8 bases at J, with 20 bases between the two ends. Germline V CDR1 and CDR2: SGHVS, FNYEAQ. This chain's CDR3 is CASSLSDRWALGTQYF. Written as DNA, the CDR3 is TGTGCCAGCAGCTTAAGTGACAGGTGGGCCCTCGGTACGCAGTATTTT.

V and J are TRBV5-6 and TRBJ2-4; D might be TRBD1 (5 bases). CDR1 is SGHDT and CDR2 is YYEEEE in the germline V gene. The V and J ends lost 3 bases and 0 bases respectively, with 13 bases between them. CDR3 length: 16 amino acids. CDR3 nucleotides: TGTGCCAGCAGCTCGCTGACAGATCTAGCCAAAAACATTCAGTACTTC. Amino acids: CASSSLTDLAKNIQYF.

The CDR3 DNA reads as TGTGCCAGCAGCACCGGACAGGGACGTAATGAAAAACTGTTTTTT. Its translation is CASSTGQGRNEKLFF. The V gene is TRBV11-1, the J gene TRBJ1-4, with 8 bases that match TRBD1. CDR3 length: 15 amino acids. Germline V lookup: CDR1 SGHAT, CDR2 FQDESV (reference sequence). V lost 5 bases, J lost 4 bases, and 6 bases stayed unmatched. Variable domain in full (rest from reference TRBV11-1 and TRBJ1-4): EAEVAQSPRYKITEKSQAVAFWCDPISGHATLYWYRQILGQGPELLVQFQDESVVDDSQLPKDRFSAERLKGVDSTLKIQPAELGDSAMYLCASSTGQGRNEKLFFGSGTQLSVL.

The CDR3, as DNA: TGTGCCAGCAGCTTAGACCGACAGGGTCGCGTTCTCGATGGCTACACCTTC. Protein: CASSLDRQGRVLDGYTF. The chain couples TRBV11-2 to TRBJ1-2; TRBD1 agrees at 7 bases. The V gene's germline CDR1 is SGHAT and CDR2 FQNNGV. After removal of 0 bases from V and 6 bases from J, the junction contained 13 bases not matched to a gene. This CDR3 has 17 amino acids.

This clone was counted between two and nine times. The chain recombines TRBV9 with TRBJ1-5, with D tentatively TRBD1 (5 bases). The V gene's germline CDR1 is SGDLS and CDR2 YYNGEE. The length of the CDR3 is 14 residues. Trimming shortened V by 3 bases and J by 1 base, and 8 bases separated the two germline ends. The CDR3 is CASSGGPSNQPQHF. CDR3 coding DNA: TGTGCCAGCAGCGGGGGCCCGAGCAATCAGCCCCAGCATTTT.

The chain carries TRBV5-4 and TRBJ1-4, with no clear D. Looked up from germline, CDR1 is SGHNT and CDR2 is YYREEE (reference sequence). This CDR3 comprises 15 residues. V shed 0 bases and J shed 5 bases, with 11 bases lying between them. The CDR3 DNA sequence: TGTGCCAGCAGCTTGGGAGGGTTCAAGAATGAAAAACTGTTTTTT. This translates into CASSLGGFKNEKLFF.

The chain carries TRBV18 and TRBJ2-2; D not resolved. The CDR3 sequence is 11 residues long. Germline V gene data show CDR1 as KGHSH and CDR2 as LQKENI. The V gene lost 8 bases and the J gene lost 6 bases, with 7 bases spanning the gap. CDR3 sequence (DNA): TGTGCCAGCGGAGTATCCGGGGAGCTGTTTTTT. Translated, it gives CASGVSGELFF.

V is TRBV7-8 and J is TRBJ2-2; tentatively, D is TRBD1 (6 bases). Germline V gene lookup returns CDR1 SGHVS and CDR2 FQNEAQ. Trimming took off 0 bases at V and 1 base at J, with 12 bases between the two ends. This CDR3 has 17 residues. The CDR3 bases are TGTGCCAGCAGCTTAGCATCAGGGACACTGAACACCGGGGAGCTGTTTTTT. Protein product: CASSLASGTLNTGELFF.

The chain employs TRBV6-1 and TRBJ2-3, with 7 positions matching TRBD2. This CDR3 has 15 residues. CDR1 and CDR2 from the germline V gene are MNHNS and SASEGT. Unmatched junction bases numbered 11, after V lost 6 bases and J lost 5 bases. This CDR3 reads CASRGQAGIGDTQYF. CDR3 DNA: TGTGCCAGCAGGGGTCAAGCGGGGATTGGAGATACGCAGTATTTT.

The chain uses TRBV27 and TRBJ1-5, with a weak D call TRBD1 (6 bases). V lost 2 bases and J lost 6, with 14 bases in between. This CDR3 has 15 amino acids. Germline V lookup: CDR1 MNHEY, CDR2 SMNVEV (reference sequence). The DNA of the CDR3 is TGTGCCAGCAGTTTAATCGGGGGGCTGGCTCAGCCCCAGCATTTT. Its translation is CASSLIGGLAQPQHF.

The V gene is TRBV28, the J gene TRBJ2-5; 11 nucleotides line up with TRBD2. The germline gives CDR1 MDHEN, CDR2 SYDVKM. Trimming took 4 bases from V and 6 from J; bases not matched to a gene: 13. The CDR3 has 17 residues. The DNA of the CDR3 is TGTGCCAGCAGTTCCCGCCAACTAGCGGGGGTTGAAAAGACCCAGTACTTC. This sequence encodes CASSSRQLAGVEKTQYF.

The chain combines TRBV27 with TRBJ1-1; 7 bases are a match to TRBD1. Germline V gene lookup returns CDR1 MNHEY and CDR2 SMNVEV (reference sequence). The CDR3 sequence is 15 residues long. V lost 4 bases, J lost 0 bases, and 5 bases stayed unmatched. CDR3 region: CASSSHRGLNTEAFF. The CDR3 DNA reads as TGTGCCAGCAGTTCGCACAGGGGTTTGAACACTGAAGCTTTCTTT.

V gene TRBV19 combines with J gene TRBJ2-7; 9 nucleotides line up with TRBD1. V lost 1 base and J lost 1; bases outside the gene matches: 8. Germline loops: CDR1 LNHDA, CDR2 SQIVND (reference sequence). The CDR3 covers 17 residues. CDR3 in DNA: TGTGCCAGTAGTATAGTGGGGACAGGGCCGAGTTCCTACGAGCAGTACTTC. It specifies CASSIVGTGPSSYEQYF.

The CDR3 DNA sequence: TGTGCCAGCAGCTCCCGGGGGGGGACTCACGGTACGCAGTATTTT. Translating it yields CASSSRGGTHGTQYF. V gene TRBV11-3 combines with J gene TRBJ2-3; TRBD2 agrees at 8 bases. With V trimmed by 4 bases and J by 8 bases, 11 bases remained unmatched. Germline CDR1 SGHNT, CDR2 YENEEA. This CDR3 region has 15 residues.

The chain uses TRBV15 and TRBJ2-7; 7 bases align to TRBD2. V lost 5 bases, J lost 2 bases, and 6 bases stayed unmatched. CDR3 length: 14 amino acids. Germline V lookup: CDR1 LNHNV, CDR2 YYDKDF (reference sequence). The DNA of the CDR3 is TGTGCCACCAGCCCTACTAGCGAAGCCTACGAGCAGTACTTC. Protein sequence: CATSPTSEAYEQYF.